A selection of T cell receptor beta chains follows, all from one sample in a study of blood T cell repertoires in COVID-19. Assay used: immunoSEQ multiplex PCR; TCRdb lists only in-frame clones, some missing. This table holds fewer than 250,000 clones, 83% found once. The sample taken for sequencing was peripheral blood. These receptors were taken from a woman aged 40 to 50 with active or convalescent COVID-19. Each CDR3 is given with its conserved first and last residue. A D gene is named only where the DNA matches it firmly. Size values are once, few and many counts, or a class for expanded clones, and some rows have none.

length	V	D	J	size	DNA	CDR3
13	TRBV30	TRBD1	TRBJ2-7	-	TGTGCCTGGACCCGGACAGGCTCCTACGAGCAGTACTTC	CAWTRTGSYEQYF
11	TRBV29-1	-	TRBJ1-1	-	TGCAGCGTTGAGGTTGGACAGAGAGCTTTCTTT	CSVEVGQRAFF
15	TRBV27	TRBD1	TRBJ1-2	few	TGTGCCAGCCATTCCGGGCAGGGGGCGGTTGGTGGCTACACCTTC	CASHSGQGAVGGYTF
14	TRBV5-1	-	TRBJ2-7	-	TGCGCCAGCAGCATGACCGGGGGCTCCTACGAGCAGTACTTC	CASSMTGGSYEQYF
14	TRBV7-9	TRBD1	TRBJ1-2	-	TGTGCCAGCAGCTTAGAAGGGACAGGATATGGCTACACCTTC	CASSLEGTGYGYTF
15	TRBV23-1	TRBD2	TRBJ2-7	-	TGCGCCAGCAGTCAATCTGGGACTAACTTTTACGAGCAGTACTTC	CASSQSGTNFYEQYF
16	TRBV5-1	TRBD1	TRBJ1-3	-	TGCGCCAGCAGCTTGGGACAGGGGGCAGGAGGAAACACCATATATTTT	CASSLGQGAGGNTIYF
14	TRBV5-4	-	TRBJ2-7	once	TGTGCCAGCAGCTTGGAACGGTCCTCGGGGGAGCAGTACTTC	CASSLERSSGEQYF
15	TRBV25-1	TRBD1	TRBJ1-2	-	TGTGCCAGCAGTCCGTTCACAGGGGAGAACTATGGCTACACCTTC	CASSPFTGENYGYTF
13	TRBV2	-	TRBJ2-2	-	TGTGCCAGCAGTTTACGGCGACAGGAAGGGCTGTTTTTT	CASSLRRQEGLFF
12	TRBV10-3	-	TRBJ1-1	-	TGTGCCATCAGGGGGGCCAACACTGAAGCTTTCTTT	CAIRGANTEAFF
12	TRBV9	-	TRBJ2-1	-	TGTGCCAGCAGTCGTGTTTACAATGAGCAGTTCTTC	CASSRVYNEQFF
16	TRBV6-4	-	TRBJ2-3	-	TGTGCCAGCAGTGACTCGGGCAGGGGAAGCGCAGATACGCAGTATTTT	CASSDSGRGSADTQYF
16	TRBV7-6	TRBD1	TRBJ1-6	once	TGTGCCAGCAGCTCTACGACAGGGGGTGGAAATTCACCCCTCCACTTT	CASSSTTGGGNSPLHF
15	TRBV7-8	TRBD2	TRBJ2-1	-	TGTGCCAGCAGCCCCTCTTTGCGGGAGGGCCGTTCACAGTTCTTC	CASSPSLREGRSQFF
15	TRBV6-5	TRBD1	TRBJ2-3	once	TGTGCCAGCAGTCTACGGACAGGGGGTACAGATACGCAGTATTTT	CASSLRTGGTDTQYF
18	TRBV28	-	TRBJ2-3	-	TGTGCCAGCAGTTCCCTTACTCGGGACTTCGCGAACACAGATACGCAGTATTTT	CASSSLTRDFANTDTQYF
15	TRBV15	-	TRBJ2-1	-	TGTGCCACCACCAAAGACAGGTCCTCCTACAATGAGCAGTTCTTC	CATTKDRSSYNEQFF
11	TRBV28	-	TRBJ2-3	few	TGTGCCAGCCGTGCGGCAGATACGCAGTATTTT	CASRAADTQYF
16	TRBV7-6	-	TRBJ2-2	-	TGTGCCAGCAGCTTCGGACAGGGAGGGGACACCGGGGAGCTGTTTTTT	CASSFGQGGDTGELFF
13	TRBV4-1	-	TRBJ2-7	-	TGCGCCAGCAGCTATCAGGCACTTTACGAGCAGTACTTC	CASSYQALYEQYF
13	TRBV12-3/TRBV12-4	-	TRBJ1-3	-	TGTGCCAGCAGTCCCGTTCAGGGAAACACCATATATTTT	CASSPVQGNTIYF
13	TRBV5-4	TRBD1	TRBJ2-7	-	TGTGCCAGCAGCCTGAACAGGGGACCCGAGCAGTACTTC	CASSLNRGPEQYF
16	TRBV9	TRBD2	TRBJ2-1	-	TGTGCCAGCAGCGTAGAGGCTAGCGGGGGGGCCAGGGAGCAGTTCTTC	CASSVEASGGAREQFF
13	TRBV19	-	TRBJ1-2	-	TGTGCCAGTAGTACCGACACTGGCTATGGCTACACCTTC	CASSTDTGYGYTF
16	TRBV4-2	-	TRBJ2-7	-	TGTGCCAGCAGCCAAGAAGTTGGCAGAAGCTCCTACGAGCAGTACTTC	CASSQEVGRSSYEQYF
11	TRBV7-9	-	TRBJ2-1	-	TGTGCCAGCAGCTACGCCCAGGGGAAGTTCTTC	CASSYAQGKFF
16	TRBV24-1	TRBD1	TRBJ1-1	-	TGTGCCACCAGTGACTCTCGGACAGGGAAAAACACTGAAGCTTTCTTT	CATSDSRTGKNTEAFF
14	TRBV3-1/TRBV3-2	-	TRBJ1-5	few	TGTGCCAGCAGCCGCCGACCGTCGGAGGGGCCCCAGCATTTT	CASSRRPSEGPQHF
16	TRBV9	TRBD2	TRBJ2-1	-	TGTGCCAGCAGTGGCCCCTTAGCGGGGGGCGGCAATGAGCAGTTCTTC	CASSGPLAGGGNEQFF
14	TRBV19	-	TRBJ1-1	few	TGTGCCAGTAGTACAACTGGAGGTTACACTGAAGCTTTCTTT	CASSTTGGYTEAFF
15	TRBV11-3	-	TRBJ2-3	-	TGTGCCAGCAGCTTAGACCACTCTAGGGGAGATACGCAGTATTTT	CASSLDHSRGDTQYF
18	TRBV19	TRBD1	TRBJ2-6	-	TGTGCCAGTAGTGGCCCCAGACAGGGTTACTCTGGGGCCAACGTCCTGACTTTC	CASSGPRQGYSGANVLTF
13	TRBV27	-	TRBJ2-7	once	TGTGCCAGCAGCTATGGTCCTGGCTACGAGCAGTACTTC	CASSYGPGYEQYF
16	TRBV19	-	TRBJ1-1	-	TGTGCTGAAATCGAGGGCCGAGAAGTGGTGTGCACTGAAGCTTTCTTT	CAEIEGREVVCTEAFF
15	TRBV4-3	-	TRBJ2-3	-	TGCGCCAGCAGCCCCCAAGGTGGGGGGACAGATACGCAGTATTTT	CASSPQGGGTDTQYF
13	TRBV5-1	TRBD1	TRBJ1-1	many	TGCGCCAGCAGCGATGACAGGGTGGATGAAGCTTTCTTT	CASSDDRVDEAFF
14	TRBV5-1	-	TRBJ1-1	-	TGCGCCAGCAGCTTGGTCGTCGGGAACACTGAAGCTTTCTTT	CASSLVVGNTEAFF
17	TRBV18	-	TRBJ1-3	few	TGTGCCAGCTCACCATCACAGGGCCGATACTCTGGAAACACCATATATTTT	CASSPSQGRYSGNTIYF
12	TRBV18	TRBD1	TRBJ1-1	-	TGTGCCAGCTCACCGGGACAGGGCCCAGCTTTCTTT	CASSPGQGPAFF
12	TRBV5-4	-	TRBJ2-5	-	TGTGCCAGCAGCTTGGCCGAGGAGACCCAGTACTTC	CASSLAEETQYF
12	TRBV2	TRBD1	TRBJ1-1	once	TGTGCCAGTGACAGGGAGAGGACTGAAGCTTTCTTT	CASDRERTEAFF
15	TRBV18	TRBD1	TRBJ2-7	-	TGTGCCAGCTCACCCCCGGGACAGGGGAATCGGGAGCAGTACTTC	CASSPPGQGNREQYF
14	TRBV7-2	TRBD1	TRBJ2-1	-	TGTGCCAGCAGCTCAATCAACAGGGGTGGTGAGCAGTTCTTC	CASSSINRGGEQFF
15	TRBV5-1	-	TRBJ2-7	-	TGCGCCAGCAGCTTGGCGGGACTTAGCTCCTACGAGCAGTACTTC	CASSLAGLSSYEQYF
13	TRBV10-3	-	TRBJ1-2	-	TGTGCCATCAGCGACTCCCGGGACTCTGGCTACACCTTC	CAISDSRDSGYTF
12	TRBV29-1	-	TRBJ2-7	-	TGCAGCGTGGGGCCGGAGGGGTACGAGCAGTACTTC	CSVGPEGYEQYF
16	TRBV18	TRBD1	TRBJ2-1	-	TGTGCCAGCTCACCTCTCCGGGACAGAGCCTACAATGAGCAGTTCTTC	CASSPLRDRAYNEQFF
13	TRBV5-4	-	TRBJ1-2	-	TGTGCCAGCAGCGCGGACAGCGTCTATGGCTACACCTTC	CASSADSVYGYTF
15	TRBV27	TRBD2	TRBJ2-7	-	TGTGCCAGCAGTCCTCGACTAGCGGGGACCTACGAGCAGTACTTC	CASSPRLAGTYEQYF
15	TRBV21-1	-	TRBJ2-1	-	TGTGCCAGCAGCAGTCGGGACAGAAATTACAATGAGCAGTTCTTC	CASSSRDRNYNEQFF
13	TRBV29-1	-	TRBJ2-5	-	TGCAGCGTTGATGCCGTTTTTCGGGAGACCCAGTACTTC	CSVDAVFRETQYF
15	TRBV6-5	TRBD1	TRBJ2-7	-	TGTGCCAGCAGTTACGTCCCGGGACAGGGCTACGAGCAGTACTTC	CASSYVPGQGYEQYF